This T cell receptor beta chain is drawn from a study of post-analysis software for immune sequencing data. Study context: Recorded disease courses covered relapsing-remitting, secondary progressive and progressive-relapsing multiple sclerosis. Some patients had no subtype annotation.

The CDR3 spans 15 residues. The V end lost 4 bases, the J end lost 11 bases, and 23 bases lay between the germline ends. Germline lookup yields CDR1 MNHEY and CDR2 SMNVEV (reference sequence). The TCR beta cDNA libraries contained unique molecular identifiers. TCRdb redid the calling of the PCR reads with MiXCR, one entry per CDR3 protein. The top ten hold under 15% of the sample, which has approximately 350,000 distinct CDR3 sequences, less than 35% seen once. Comment on this clonotype: Antigen: not known.

Findings and caveats of the study: Strong same-batch co-clustering of samples appeared with F measure clustering. TRBV5-6, TRBV5-1 and TRBV20-1 belonged to a set of a handful of TRBV segments that were more frequent in patients than controls. Among multiple sclerosis patients, normalized Chao1 diversity was significantly below that of controls.

This chain uses TRBV27 with TRBJ2-5; D tentatively fits TRBD1 or TRBD2 (6 bases each). This receptor was obtained from a girl aged 10 to 17 with multiple sclerosis. Sequencing input: blood. The CDR3 sequence is CASSSSNDRLRGQYF. The CDR3 DNA reads TGTGCCAGCAGTTCCTCCAATGACAGGCTTCGGGGGCAGTACTTC.